The next 21 T cell receptor beta chains were all read from a single sample in a study of shared clonotypes between healthy human individuals. Profiled with immunoSEQ multiplex PCR; TCRdb holds only in-frame clones, not every one. Here the sample spans approximately 1,500,000 clones, roughly 97% being singletons. The sample consisted of naive CD4+ T cells sorted from blood. Noted subset: CD45RA+ positively selected. The receptors were gathered from a man aged 25 to 40 in good health.

J is TRBJ2-7 and V is TRBV28; D not resolved. Per the germline V gene, CDR1 is MDHEN and CDR2 is SYDVKM. The CDR3 runs to 13 residues. Trimming removed 5 bases at V and 0 bases at J, with 8 bases between. The CDR3 loop is CASSPSFSYEQYF. CDR3 nucleotide sequence: TGTGCCAGCAGTCCCTCATTCTCCTACGAGCAGTACTTC.

The rearrangement uses TRBV9 and TRBJ1-1; D remains unclear. This CDR3 is 15 amino acids long. The germline V and J ends were trimmed by 0 bases and 2 bases, with 11 bases remaining between them. CDR1 and CDR2 from the germline V gene are SGDLS and YYNGEE. CDR3 coding DNA: TGTGCCAGCAGCGTAGATCCGGGAGCAAACACTGAAGCTTTCTTT. Protein: CASSVDPGANTEAFF.

V and J are TRBV7-9 and TRBJ2-1; D gene ambiguous. CDR1 is SEHNR, CDR2 FQNEAQ, per germline (reference sequence). Between the trimmed V and J ends, which lost 5 bases and 4 bases, there was a span of 9 bases. The CDR3 is 13 amino acids. The chain's CDR3 is CASSPIGYNEQFF. The CDR3 DNA is TGTGCCAGCAGCCCAATTGGTTACAATGAGCAGTTCTTC.

A single count supports this clone. The DNA for the CDR3 is TGTGCCAGCAGTGAACGGGTACTAGCGGGGTACAATGAGCAGTTCTTC. This sequence encodes CASSERVLAGYNEQFF. The gene calls are TRBV2 and TRBJ2-1; the match to TRBD2 covers 10 bases. The CDR3 loop spans 16 amino acids. Trimming removed 2 bases from V and 4 bases from J; junction bases left unmatched: 5. Per the germline V gene, CDR1 is SNHLY and CDR2 is FYNNEI.

With respect to this clone: This CDR3 is also generated by other DNA sequences in the sample. CDR3 loop: CASSLYTGGSTGELFF. In nucleotides, the CDR3 is TGCGCCAGCAGCTTGTATACGGGAGGGTCCACCGGGGAGCTGTTTTTT. V usage is TRBV5-1 and J usage is TRBJ2-2; TRBD2 matches at 8 bases. The germline gives CDR1 SGHRS, CDR2 YFSETQ. The V gene end was trimmed by 1 base and the J gene end by 4 bases; junction bases not matched to a gene: 6. The CDR3 consists of 16 residues. Drawing the rest from reference TRBV5-1 and TRBJ2-2, the complete variable domain is KAGVTQTPRYLIKTRGQQVTLSCSPISGHRSVSWYQQTPGQGLQFLFEYFSETQRNKGNFPGRFSGRQFSNSRSEMNVSTLELGDSALYLCASSLYTGGSTGELFFGEGSRLTVL.

This chain connects TRBV10-2 to TRBJ2-1; D is tentatively TRBD1 or TRBD2 (6 bases each). The CDR3 runs 14 residues. The V gene lost 4 bases and the J gene lost 10 bases, with 17 bases spanning the gap. Germline lookup yields CDR1 WSHSY and CDR2 SAAADI. The CDR3 loop reads CASSGSGALREQFF. The CDR3 DNA is TGCGCCAGCAGTGGGTCGGGGGCCCTACGGGAGCAGTTCTTC.

This chain connects TRBV25-1 to TRBJ2-2, with TRBD2 matching over 14 bases. V lost 7 bases, J lost 0 bases, and 7 bases stayed unmatched. Germline-derived CDR1 and CDR2 are MGHDK and SYGVNS. This CDR3 is 18 amino acids long. This CDR3 reads CASTGTSGRGTNTGELFF. CDR3 nucleotide sequence: TGTGCCAGCACGGGGACTAGCGGGAGAGGCACGAACACCGGGGAGCTGTTTTTT. Full variable domain (missing parts from reference TRBV25-1 and TRBJ2-2): EADIYQTPRYLVIGTGKKITLECSQTMGHDKMYWYQQDPGMELHLIHYSYGVNSTEKGDLSSESTVSRIRTEHFPLTLESARPSHTSQYLCASTGTSGRGTNTGELFFGEGSRLTVL.

The V and J genes are TRBV7-2 and TRBJ2-7; D call uncertain. The CDR3 contains 14 residues. CDR1 and CDR2 (germline): SGHTA, FQGNSA. V shed 2 bases and J shed 1 base, with 9 bases lying between them. The CDR3 sequence: CASSLRSSSYEQYF. In DNA form, the CDR3 reads TGTGCCAGCAGCTTACGGTCCAGTTCCTACGAGCAGTACTTC.

The genes are TRBV6-5 and TRBJ1-5; D might be TRBD1 (6 bases). The CDR3 runs to 13 residues. Trimming removed 6 bases at V and 7 bases at J, with 13 bases between. The germline V gene has CDR1 MNHEY and CDR2 SVGAGI. Here the CDR3 reads CASRRGGEQPQHF. In nucleotides, the CDR3 is TGTGCCAGCAGGCGAGGGGGGGAACAGCCCCAGCATTTT.

The chain uses TRBV6-6 and TRBJ2-1; 12 bases map to TRBD2. J lost 1 base, V lost 6 bases, and 4 bases had no gene match. This CDR3 region has 16 residues. Germline lookup yields CDR1 MNHNY and CDR2 SVGAGI (reference sequence). The CDR3 DNA reads as TGTGCCAGCAGAGGAACTAGCGGGGGGTCCTACAATGAGCAGTTCTTC. It encodes CASRGTSGGSYNEQFF.

This rearrangement joins TRBV30 to TRBJ2-7, with 11 nucleotides matching TRBD1. The V gene's germline CDR1 is GTSNPN and CDR2 SVGIG (reference sequence). With V trimmed by 7 bases and J by 7 bases, 6 bases remained unmatched. The CDR3 is 12 residues long. This CDR3 reads CASGQGAREQYF. The CDR3 DNA sequence: TGTGCCTCAGGACAGGGGGCGCGAGAGCAGTACTTC.

This rearrangement joins TRBV7-3 to TRBJ2-7; 7 bases are shared with TRBD2. The CDR3 totals 13 residues. Germline CDR1 and CDR2: SGHTA and FQGTGA. With 5 bases clipped from V and 3 bases from J, the junction kept 4 bases outside the gene matches. This chain's CDR3 is CASSPSGSYEQYF. The CDR3, as DNA: TGTGCCAGCAGCCCTAGCGGAAGCTACGAGCAGTACTTC.

The V call is TRBV18, the J call TRBJ1-5; D call uncertain. The germline V gene encodes CDR1 KGHSH and CDR2 LQKENI. CDR3 length: 14 amino acids. V was trimmed by 3 bases and J by 4 bases, leaving 10 bases between them. The CDR3 loop is CASSPSFQNQPQHF. CDR3 DNA: TGTGCCAGCTCACCCAGTTTCCAGAATCAGCCCCAGCATTTT.

This clone was found once. The chain combines TRBV10-1 with TRBJ2-1; D is undetermined. The CDR3 covers 13 residues. The germline CDR1 and CDR2 sequences are WNHNN and SYGVQD (reference sequence). The germline V and J ends were trimmed by 1 base and 9 bases, with 10 bases remaining between them. In DNA, the CDR3 is TGCGCCAGCAGTGAGTTGATAACTGGTGAGCAGTTCTTC. This translates into CASSELITGEQFF.

The chain recombines TRBV7-9 with TRBJ1-2; 9 nucleotides agree with TRBD1. The germline gives CDR1 SEHNR, CDR2 FQNEAQ (reference sequence). V was pared by 2 bases and J by 3 bases, with 1 base of the junction left unmatched. The CDR3 runs 14 residues. In DNA, the CDR3 is TGTGCCAGCAGCTTATGGGACAGGGACTATGGCTACACCTTC. Protein product: CASSLWDRDYGYTF.

This clone was observed once. Other DNA sequences from this sample encode an identical CDR3 as well. The chain combines TRBV19 with TRBJ1-1, with 7 bases lining up with TRBD1. The CDR3 runs 14 residues. Germline values: CDR1 LNHDA, CDR2 SQIVND (reference sequence). Trimming at V came to 2 bases and at J to 2 bases, leaving 2 bases not matched to a gene. The CDR3, as DNA: TGTGCCAGTAGTATAAGACAGGGAAACACTGAAGCTTTCTTT. Translation: CASSIRQGNTEAFF.

This clone showed up just once. This chain joins TRBV2 and TRBJ2-7; 9 nucleotides agree with TRBD2. The CDR3 is 13 residues long. After removal of 5 bases from V and 4 bases from J, the junction contained 3 bases not matched to a gene. The germline V gene encodes CDR1 SNHLY and CDR2 FYNNEI. The CDR3, as DNA: TGTGCCAGCAGTAGACTAGCGGAATACGAGCAGTACTTC. It is translated as CASSRLAEYEQYF. Full variable domain (rest looked up from reference TRBV2 and TRBJ2-7): EPEVTQTPSHQVTQMGQEVILRCVPISNHLYFYWYRQILGQKVEFLVSFYNNEISEKSEIFDDQFSVERPDGSNFTLKIRSTKLEDSAMYFCASSRLAEYEQYFGPGTRLTVT.

The chain combines TRBV5-1 with TRBJ2-7; TRBD1 is a possible D gene (5 bases). This CDR3 region has 14 residues. Germline V lookup: CDR1 SGHRS, CDR2 YFSETQ. The V end lost 1 base, the J end lost 3 bases, and 11 bases lay between the germline ends. CDR3 in DNA: TGCGCCAGCAGCTTGCAGGGTCCCGGCTACGAGCAGTACTTC. Translated: CASSLQGPGYEQYF. Full variable domain (outside the CDR3, taken from reference TRBV5-1 and TRBJ2-7): KAGVTQTPRYLIKTRGQQVTLSCSPISGHRSVSWYQQTPGQGLQFLFEYFSETQRNKGNFPGRFSGRQFSNSRSEMNVSTLELGDSALYLCASSLQGPGYEQYFGPGTRLTVT.

The V gene is TRBV15, the J gene TRBJ2-7; D might be TRBD1 or TRBD2, each matching 5 bases. Germline values: CDR1 LNHNV, CDR2 YYDKDF (reference sequence). CDR3 length equals 13 residues. The V end lost 8 bases, the J end lost 2 bases, and 13 bases lay between the germline ends. The CDR3 protein is CATSRGKTYEQYF. In DNA, the CDR3 is TGTGCCACCTCTCGGGGCAAAACCTACGAGCAGTACTTC. Full variable domain (rest looked up from reference TRBV15 and TRBJ2-7): DAMVIQNPRYQVTQFGKPVTLSCSQTLNHNVMYWYQQKSSQAPKLLFHYYDKDFNNEADTPDNFQSRRPNTSFCFLDIRSPGLGDTAMYLCATSRGKTYEQYFGPGTRLTVT.

With regard to this clone: The sample contains more than one DNA sequence encoding this CDR3. This chain connects TRBV18 to TRBJ1-2, with unresolved D. CDR1 and CDR2 from the germline V gene are KGHSH and LQKENI. The CDR3 loop spans 14 amino acids. V shed 6 bases and J shed 5 bases, with 16 bases lying between them. For the CDR3, the DNA is TGTGCCAGCTCTCCGCAAGGGTTCGGGTATGGCTACACCTTC. Translation: CASSPQGFGYGYTF.

This chain links TRBV11-2 with TRBJ1-5; perhaps TRBD1 as D (6 bases). Germline values: CDR1 SGHAT, CDR2 FQNNGV. The V gene lost 3 bases and the J gene lost 6 bases, with 12 bases spanning the gap. The CDR3 spans 14 residues. Here the CDR3 DNA reads TGTGCCAGCAGCTTGGGAGGGGGGAGTCAGCCCCAGCATTTT. Protein: CASSLGGGSQPQHF.